The entry below gives a single T cell receptor beta chain sequence along with its context. The antigen is unknown. Trimming removed 3 bases from V and 0 bases from J; junction bases left unmatched: 4. In germline, CDR1 is MGHDK, CDR2 SYGVNS. The CDR3 totals 16 residues. This record belongs to a study of T cells in Graves' hyperthyroidism and ophthalmopathy. Every diagnosis used clinical symptoms, serum thyroxine and TRAb, thyroid ultrasound and orbital computed tomography. Study-level results: Median prediction lead before ophthalmopathy onset was 6.5 months with the model.

TCR beta CDR3 regions were amplified from RNA. The HTBI set primed first-round TCR CDR3 RT-PCR. Via MiXCR, TCRdb re-called the multiplex PCR reads, giving one row per CDR3 protein. The repertoire consists of fewer than 650,000 distinct CDR3 sequences, with 12% to 15% occurring once and the leading ten covering roughly 7%. Sequencing input: blood. The chain employs TRBV25-1 and TRBJ2-3; 9 nucleotides agree with TRBD2. This receptor was obtained from a woman aged 18-29 years with Graves' ophthalmopathy. The DNA of the CDR3 is TGTGCCAGCAGTGACGGGACTAGCTTTAGCACAGATACGCAGTATTTT. Its translation is CASSDGTSFSTDTQYF.